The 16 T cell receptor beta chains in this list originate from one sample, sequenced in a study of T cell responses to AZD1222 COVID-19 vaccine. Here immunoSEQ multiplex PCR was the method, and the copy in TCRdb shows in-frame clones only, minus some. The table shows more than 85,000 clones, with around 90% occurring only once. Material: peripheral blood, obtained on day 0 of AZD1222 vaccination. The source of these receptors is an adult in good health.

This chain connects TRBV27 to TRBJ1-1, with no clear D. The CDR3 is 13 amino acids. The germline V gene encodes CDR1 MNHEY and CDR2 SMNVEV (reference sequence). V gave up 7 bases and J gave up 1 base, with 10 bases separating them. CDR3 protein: CASKRGENTEAFF. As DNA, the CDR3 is TGTGCCAGCAAACGGGGAGAGAACACTGAAGCTTTCTTT.

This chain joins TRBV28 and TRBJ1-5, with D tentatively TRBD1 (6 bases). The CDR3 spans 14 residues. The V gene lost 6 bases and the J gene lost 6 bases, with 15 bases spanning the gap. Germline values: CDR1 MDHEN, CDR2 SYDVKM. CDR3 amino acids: CASSSGAGVQPQHF. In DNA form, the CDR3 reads TGTGCCAGCAGCTCTGGCGCAGGGGTTCAGCCCCAGCATTTT.

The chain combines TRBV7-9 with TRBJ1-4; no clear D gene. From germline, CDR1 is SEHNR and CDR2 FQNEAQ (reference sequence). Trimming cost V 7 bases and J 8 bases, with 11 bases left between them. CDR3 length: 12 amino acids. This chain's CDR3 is CASTHTGEKLFF. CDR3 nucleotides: TGTGCCAGCACCCATACGGGAGAAAAACTGTTTTTT.

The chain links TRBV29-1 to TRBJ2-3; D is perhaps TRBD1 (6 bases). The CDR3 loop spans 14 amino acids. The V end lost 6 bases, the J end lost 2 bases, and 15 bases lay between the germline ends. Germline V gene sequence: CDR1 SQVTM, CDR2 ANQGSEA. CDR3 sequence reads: CSVVTGPHTDTQYF. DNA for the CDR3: TGCAGCGTCGTGACAGGACCTCACACAGATACGCAGTATTTT.

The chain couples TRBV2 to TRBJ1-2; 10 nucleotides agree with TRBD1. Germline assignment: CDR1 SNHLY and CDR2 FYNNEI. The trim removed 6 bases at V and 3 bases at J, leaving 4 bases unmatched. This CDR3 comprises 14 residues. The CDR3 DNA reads TGTGCCAGCAGCCGGGACAGGGGCTACTATGGCTACACCTTC. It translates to CASSRDRGYYGYTF.

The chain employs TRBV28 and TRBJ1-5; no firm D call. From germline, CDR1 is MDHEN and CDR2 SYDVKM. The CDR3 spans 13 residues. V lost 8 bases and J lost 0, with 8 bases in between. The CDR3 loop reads CASASISNQPQHF. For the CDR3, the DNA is TGTGCCAGCGCCAGTATTAGCAATCAGCCCCAGCATTTT.

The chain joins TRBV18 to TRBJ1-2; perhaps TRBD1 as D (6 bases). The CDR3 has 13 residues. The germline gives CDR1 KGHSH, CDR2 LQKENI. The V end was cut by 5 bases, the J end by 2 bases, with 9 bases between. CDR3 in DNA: TGTGCCAGCTCAGAGGGGGAAAACTATGGCTACACCTTC. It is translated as CASSEGENYGYTF.

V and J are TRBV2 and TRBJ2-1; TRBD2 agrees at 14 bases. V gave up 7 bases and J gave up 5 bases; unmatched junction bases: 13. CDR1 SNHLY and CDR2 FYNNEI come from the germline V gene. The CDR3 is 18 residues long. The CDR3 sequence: CASTKAPGLAGGDNEQFF. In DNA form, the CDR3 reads TGTGCCAGCACCAAGGCCCCTGGACTAGCGGGAGGAGACAATGAGCAGTTCTTC.

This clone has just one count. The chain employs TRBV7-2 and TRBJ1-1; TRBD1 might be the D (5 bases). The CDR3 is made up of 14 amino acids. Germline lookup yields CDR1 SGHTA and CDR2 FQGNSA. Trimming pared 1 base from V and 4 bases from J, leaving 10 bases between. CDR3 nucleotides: TGTGCCAGCAGCTTAGAGTGGGGGGGCACTGAAGCTTTCTTT. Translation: CASSLEWGGTEAFF.

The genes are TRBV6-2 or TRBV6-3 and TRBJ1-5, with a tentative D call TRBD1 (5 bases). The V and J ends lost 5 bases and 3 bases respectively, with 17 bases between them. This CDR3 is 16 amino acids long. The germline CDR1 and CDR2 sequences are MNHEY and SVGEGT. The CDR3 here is CASSPQGGEFNQPQHF. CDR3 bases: TGTGCCAGCAGTCCCCAAGGAGGGGAGTTCAATCAGCCCCAGCATTTT.

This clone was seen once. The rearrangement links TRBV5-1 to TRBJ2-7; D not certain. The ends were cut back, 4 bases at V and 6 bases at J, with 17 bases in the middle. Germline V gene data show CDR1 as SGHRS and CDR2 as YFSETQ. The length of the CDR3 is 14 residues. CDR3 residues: CASSDPDPYSEQYF. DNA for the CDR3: TGCGCCAGCAGCGATCCGGATCCCTACAGCGAGCAGTACTTC.

The CDR3 DNA sequence: TGCGCCAGCAGCTTACGAGAGACCCAGTACTTC. Translated, it gives CASSLRETQYF. V and J are TRBV5-1 and TRBJ2-5; D remains ambiguous. V was trimmed by 2 bases and J by 4 bases, leaving 3 bases between them. The CDR3 consists of 11 residues. CDR1 SGHRS and CDR2 YFSETQ come from the germline V gene.

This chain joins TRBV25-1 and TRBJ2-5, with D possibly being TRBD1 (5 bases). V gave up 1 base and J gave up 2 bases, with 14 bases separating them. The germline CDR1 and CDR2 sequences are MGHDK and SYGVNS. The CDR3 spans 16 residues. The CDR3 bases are TGTGCCAGCAGTGAATCGCAGGGAACCCTTCAAGAGACCCAGTACTTC. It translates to CASSESQGTLQETQYF. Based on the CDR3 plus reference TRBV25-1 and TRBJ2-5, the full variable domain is EADIYQTPRYLVIGTGKKITLECSQTMGHDKMYWYQQDPGMELHLIHYSYGVNSTEKGDLSSESTVSRIRTEHFPLTLESARPSHTSQYLCASSESQGTLQETQYFGPGTRLLVL.

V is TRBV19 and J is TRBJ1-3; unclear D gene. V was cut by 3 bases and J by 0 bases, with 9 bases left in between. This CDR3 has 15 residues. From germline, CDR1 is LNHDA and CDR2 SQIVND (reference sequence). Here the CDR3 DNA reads TGTGCCAGTAGTATTTCGGCCTTCTCTGGAAACACCATATATTTT. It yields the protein CASSISAFSGNTIYF.

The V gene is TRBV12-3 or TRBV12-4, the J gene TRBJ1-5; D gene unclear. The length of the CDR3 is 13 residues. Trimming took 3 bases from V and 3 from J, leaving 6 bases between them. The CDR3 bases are TGTGCCAGCAGTTTGGCTAACAATCAGCCCCAGCATTTT. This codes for CASSLANNQPQHF.

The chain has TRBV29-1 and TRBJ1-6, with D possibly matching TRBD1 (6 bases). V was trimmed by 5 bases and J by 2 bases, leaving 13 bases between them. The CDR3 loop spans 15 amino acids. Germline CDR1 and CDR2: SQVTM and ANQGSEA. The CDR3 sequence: CSVLYRVAYNSPLHF. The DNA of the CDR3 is TGCAGCGTTCTCTACAGGGTTGCCTATAATTCACCCCTCCACTTT. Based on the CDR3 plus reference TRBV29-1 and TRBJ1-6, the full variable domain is SAVISQKPSRDICQRGTSLTIQCQVDSQVTMMFWYRQQPGQSLTLIATANQGSEATYESGFVIDKFPISRPNLTFSTLTVSNMSPEDSSIYLCSVLYRVAYNSPLHFGNGTRLTVT.